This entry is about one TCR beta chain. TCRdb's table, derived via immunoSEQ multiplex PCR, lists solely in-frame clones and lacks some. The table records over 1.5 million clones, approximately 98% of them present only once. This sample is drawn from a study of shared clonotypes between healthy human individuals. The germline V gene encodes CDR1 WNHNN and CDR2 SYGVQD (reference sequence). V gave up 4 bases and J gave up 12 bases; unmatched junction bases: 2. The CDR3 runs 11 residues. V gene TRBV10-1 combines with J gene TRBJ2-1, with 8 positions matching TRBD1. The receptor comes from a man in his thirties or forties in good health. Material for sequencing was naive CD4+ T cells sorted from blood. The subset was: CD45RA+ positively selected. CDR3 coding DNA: TGCGCCAGCAGTGGGGGGACAGGGCAGTTCTTC. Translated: CASSGGTGQFF.